A single sample gave rise to the 29 T cell receptor beta chains below, sequenced in a study of regulatory T cells in long-lasting Graves disease (dated by TCRdb to the early 2020s). The sample's time point, from its label and the paper: newly diagnosed GD, antithyroid drugs for less than 3 months. For both TCR sequencing and RNA sequencing, RNA was extracted from PBMCs using TRIzol. Library prep was done by multiplex PCR. The sample was run on an Illumina HiSeq 4000. CDR3 regions were amplified by Arm-PCR with iRepertoire HTBI primers to construct TCR beta libraries. TCRdb applied fastp at Q25 and MiXCR to the public reads, then kept only in-frame beta chains. For every CDR3 protein sequence, its rows merge into one entry that carries the most common genes and DNA. Recorded for this sample are approximately 400,000 distinct CDR3 sequences; about a sixth of them occurred a single time. Roughly 20% of the sample rests with the top ten.

The starting material was peripheral blood mononuclear cells (PBMCs), obtained at new diagnosis, from a patient treated with antithyroid drugs. Receptor source: a female donor with Graves disease.

As regards this clonotype: This may be a read error: a much more frequent sequence differs by one nucleotide. The chain has TRBV4-1 and TRBJ1-2; 9 bases line up with TRBD1. Germline CDR1 and CDR2: MGHRA and YSYEKL. V shed 2 bases and J 6 bases; nucleotides not matched to a gene: 7. The CDR3 has 15 amino acids. Here the CDR3 reads CASSQLPGQGHGYTF. The CDR3 coding sequence is TGCGCCAGCAGCCAATTACCGGGACAGGGACATGGCTACACCTTC.

The table lists this clonotype with a few counts. The J gene is TRBJ2-1, the V gene TRBV29-1; D gene uncertain. The germline V gene has CDR1 SQVTM and CDR2 ANQGSEA. V dropped 2 bases and J dropped 0 bases, with 11 bases sitting between them. This CDR3 has 15 amino acids. The CDR3 protein is CSVESSESSYNEQFF. CDR3 sequence (DNA): TGCAGCGTTGAATCCAGCGAGAGCTCCTACAATGAGCAGTTCTTC.

Remarks on this clonotype: A far larger clone is just one base off, so this is likely a read error. The genes are TRBV7-2 and TRBJ2-7, with 8 bases aligning to TRBD1. This CDR3 has 16 amino acids. The V and J ends lost 3 bases and 7 bases, in that order; junction bases with no gene match: 14. Germline CDR1 SGHTA, CDR2 FQGNSA. The CDR3 nucleotides are TGTGCCAGCAGCTTTGGGTCCCAGGGGGCTGGCAATGAGCAGTACTTC. The encoded protein is CASSFGSQGAGNEQYF.

This clonotype was found many times. The gene calls are TRBV28 and TRBJ1-2; no clear D. Germline lookup yields CDR1 MDHEN and CDR2 SYDVKM. The V and J ends lost 10 bases and 5 bases respectively, with 20 bases between them. This CDR3 spans 14 amino acids. The CDR3 DNA reads as TGTGCCACCTGCCGTGTCATAAGAACTTATGGCTACACCTTC. Translating gives CATCRVIRTYGYTF.

As to this clonotype: A much larger clonotype is one base distant, so this may be a read error. This chain uses TRBV7-9 with TRBJ2-5, with TRBD2 matching 9 bases. The length of the CDR3 is 13 residues. Germline-derived CDR1 and CDR2 are SEHNR and FQNEAQ (reference sequence). The CDR3 protein is CAGSPTSGETQYF. CDR3 coding DNA: TGTGCCGGCAGCCCGACTAGCGGAGAGACCCAGTACTTC.

There are many counts of this clonotype. The V and J genes are TRBV29-1 and TRBJ2-1, with D possibly TRBD1 on 6 matching bases. The V end was cut by 4 bases, the J end by 9 bases, with 10 bases between. Looked up from germline, CDR1 is SQVTM and CDR2 is ANQGSEA. The CDR3 runs 11 residues. The CDR3 reads CSVVGAVEQFF. The DNA of the CDR3 is TGCAGCGTTGTGGGGGCGGTTGAGCAGTTCTTC.

This clonotype was recorded many times. The CDR3 loop reads CASSSQPDRVALHEQYF. CDR3 nucleotides: TGTGCCAGCAGCTCGCAACCAGACAGGGTAGCCCTCCACGAGCAGTACTTC. The chain uses TRBV7-6 and TRBJ2-7; 7 positions agree with TRBD1. V lost 4 bases, J lost 5 bases, and 17 bases stayed unmatched. Germline CDR1 is SGHVS and CDR2 is FNYEAQ. The CDR3 extends over 17 amino acids.

The sample holds many counts of this clonotype. This rearrangement joins TRBV6-5 to TRBJ1-1, with D possibly matching TRBD1 (5 bases). This CDR3 comprises 17 residues. V lost 0 bases and J 0 bases, leaving 14 bases between the germline ends. CDR1 is MNHEY, CDR2 SVGAGI, per germline. The CDR3 loop reads CASSYSRSGQLNTEAFF. In DNA, the CDR3 is TGTGCCAGCAGTTACTCGAGAAGTGGACAATTGAACACTGAAGCTTTCTTT.

This clonotype was observed many times. The CDR3 is CASSYDFERPYGYTF. The CDR3, as DNA: TGTGCCAGCAGTTACGATTTCGAGCGACCTTATGGCTACACCTTC. The chain employs TRBV6-2 or TRBV6-3 and TRBJ1-2; the D is unclear. V was shortened by 2 bases and J by 5 bases, with 15 bases between the two germline ends. The CDR3 runs to 15 residues. Germline CDR1 MNHEY, CDR2 SVGEGT.

The chain recombines TRBV7-6 with TRBJ1-3; D is undetermined. The CDR3 loop spans 16 amino acids. V dropped 5 bases and J dropped 0 bases, with 14 bases sitting between them. Germline V CDR1 and CDR2: SGHVS, FNYEAQ. As DNA, the CDR3 is TGTGCCAGCAGCCGGACTGCAACATTCTCTGGAAACACCATATATTTT. It encodes CASSRTATFSGNTIYF.

This clonotype showed up many times. The chain recombines TRBV7-9 with TRBJ2-1; D is uncertain. The germline V gene has CDR1 SEHNR and CDR2 FQNEAQ (reference sequence). CDR3 length: 12 amino acids. V dropped 7 bases and J dropped 8 bases, with 12 bases sitting between them. The CDR3 DNA sequence: TGTGCCAGCACCCTACTCGGCGATGAGCAGTTCTTC. This codes for CASTLLGDEQFF.

This chain uses TRBV7-3 with TRBJ2-3; 14 bases map to TRBD2. This CDR3 is 17 amino acids long. Unmatched junction bases numbered 6, after V lost 5 bases and J lost 2 bases. The germline CDR1 and CDR2 sequences are SGHTA and FQGTGA. The CDR3 spells CASSRTSGRPSTDTQYF. The CDR3, as DNA: TGTGCCAGCAGCCGGACTAGCGGGAGGCCATCCACAGATACGCAGTATTTT. Full variable domain (outside the CDR3, taken from reference TRBV7-3 and TRBJ2-3): GAGVSQTPSNKVTEKGKYVELRCDPISGHTALYWYRQSLGQGPEFLIYFQGTGAADDSGLPNDRFFAVRPEGSVSTLKIQRTERGDSAVYLCASSRTSGRPSTDTQYFGPGTRLTVL.

At least ten counts were recorded for this clonotype. The genes are TRBV3-1 and TRBJ1-5, with D tentatively TRBD1 (5 bases). There are 16 residues in the CDR3. Trimming stripped 4 bases from V and 3 bases from J, with 16 bases between. In germline, CDR1 is LGHDT, CDR2 YNNKEL (reference sequence). In DNA form, the CDR3 reads TGTGCCAGCAGCCCCCAACGGGGGGGACCCAATCAGCCCCAGCATTTT. Translating gives CASSPQRGGPNQPQHF.

This clonotype was observed at least ten times. The chain recombines TRBV5-5 with TRBJ2-3; D not resolved. This CDR3 region has 15 residues. Deletions cut 4 bases from V and 6 bases from J, with 18 bases between. The germline CDR1 and CDR2 sequences are SGHKS and YYEKEE (reference sequence). The CDR3 nucleotides are TGTGCCAGCAGCCAGGACGGTCGGCCCCTCGATACGCAGTATTTT. Translated: CASSQDGRPLDTQYF.

This clonotype was seen many times. The chain uses TRBV20-1 and TRBJ2-7; D possibly corresponds to TRBD2 (6 bases). The germline V gene has CDR1 DFQATT and CDR2 SNEGSKA (reference sequence). The CDR3 runs 15 residues. Trimming took 2 bases from V and 5 from J, leaving 19 bases between them. CDR3 protein: CSARSPLPGLDEQYF. In nucleotides, the CDR3 is TGCAGTGCTAGATCTCCTCTGCCGGGACTGGACGAGCAGTACTTC.

The chain is built from TRBV3-1 and TRBJ1-2, with 9 bases matching TRBD1. J lost 9 bases, V lost 4 bases, and 12 bases had no gene match. Germline lookup yields CDR1 LGHDT and CDR2 YNNKEL (reference sequence). This CDR3 spans 15 amino acids. This chain's CDR3 is CASSLAGTGSRRYTF. DNA of the CDR3: TGTGCCAGCAGCCTTGCCGGGACAGGGAGTCGTCGCTACACCTTC.

This clonotype appeared many times. The J gene is TRBJ1-2, the V gene TRBV2; D gene uncertain. Trimming stripped 3 bases from V and 4 bases from J, with 9 bases between. CDR3 length equals 13 residues. Looked up from germline, CDR1 is SNHLY and CDR2 is FYNNEI. The CDR3 is CASSEGNLYGYTF. DNA of the CDR3: TGTGCCAGCAGTGAGGGCAACCTCTATGGCTACACCTTC.

This clonotype showed up many times. The chain couples TRBV9 to TRBJ1-1, with no clear D. CDR1 SGDLS and CDR2 YYNGEE come from the germline V gene. The V and J ends lost 0 bases and 3 bases respectively, with 12 bases between them. The CDR3 has 15 residues. CDR3 bases: TGTGCCAGCAGCGTAGAAGGTTCGAGGGACACTGAAGCTTTCTTT. It codes for CASSVEGSRDTEAFF.

At least ten counts were recorded for this clonotype. The chain recombines TRBV13 with TRBJ2-2, with TRBD2 identical over 7 bases. This CDR3 has 15 residues. V shed 4 bases and J 5 bases; nucleotides not matched to a gene: 7. In germline, CDR1 is PRHDT, CDR2 FYEKMQ (reference sequence). Here the CDR3 reads CASSSGLVETGELFF. In DNA, the CDR3 is TGTGCCAGCAGCTCCGGACTAGTTGAGACCGGGGAGCTGTTTTTT. Full variable domain (missing parts from reference TRBV13 and TRBJ2-2): AAGVIQSPRHLIKEKRETATLKCYPIPRHDTVYWYQQGPGQDPQFLISFYEKMQSDKGSIPDRFSAQQFSDYHSELNMSSLELGDSALYFCASSSGLVETGELFFGEGSRLTVL.

There are many counts of this clonotype. This chain links TRBV20-1 with TRBJ1-4; no definite D call. The V gene lost 5 bases and the J gene lost 1 base, with 8 bases spanning the gap. The CDR3 contains 13 residues. Germline CDR1 and CDR2: DFQATT and SNEGSKA (reference sequence). Here the CDR3 DNA reads TGCAGTGCTCGGAGGGAAACTAATGAAAAACTGTTTTTT. Translated, it gives CSARRETNEKLFF.

This clonotype was observed at least ten times. The V and J genes are TRBV24-1 and TRBJ2-7, with D possibly matching TRBD2 (5 bases). Trimming removed 8 bases at V and 3 bases at J, with 13 bases between. This CDR3 has 13 residues. The germline V gene has CDR1 KGHDR and CDR2 SFDVKD. The DNA of the CDR3 is TGTGCCACCATGGACTCGAGCCGCTACGAGCAGTACTTC. Its protein is CATMDSSRYEQYF.

This clonotype has ten or more counts. The rearrangement joins TRBV30 to TRBJ1-2; D gene uncertain. In germline, CDR1 is GTSNPN, CDR2 SVGIG (reference sequence). V was trimmed by 5 bases and J by 0 bases, leaving 4 bases between them. This CDR3 has 11 residues. The CDR3 spells CAWGANYGYTF. The CDR3 DNA sequence: TGTGCCTGGGGGGCTAACTATGGCTACACCTTC.

There are many counts of this clonotype. The chain uses TRBV7-3 and TRBJ2-1; perhaps TRBD2 as D (5 bases). The CDR3 has 15 residues. Germline-derived CDR1 and CDR2 are SGHTA and FQGTGA. V lost 6 bases, J lost 0 bases, and 12 bases lay in between. The CDR3: CASSSGEYSYNEQFF. The CDR3 DNA is TGTGCCAGCAGTTCTGGGGAGTACTCCTACAATGAGCAGTTCTTC. Full variable domain (missing parts from reference TRBV7-3 and TRBJ2-1): GAGVSQTPSNKVTEKGKYVELRCDPISGHTALYWYRQSLGQGPEFLIYFQGTGAADDSGLPNDRFFAVRPEGSVSTLKIQRTERGDSAVYLCASSSGEYSYNEQFFGPGTRLTVL.

This clonotype was recorded many times. This sequence joins TRBV6-1 and TRBJ1-5; no definite D call. CDR1 is MNHNS, CDR2 SASEGT, per germline. V lost 4 bases, J lost 1 base, and 14 bases lay in between. The CDR3 contains 16 residues. The CDR3 DNA reads as TGTGCCAGCAGTGGGCCTCTTATCAGCAGCAATCAGCCCCAGCATTTT. This translates into CASSGPLISSNQPQHF.

Ten or more counts support this clonotype. CDR3 loop: CASSLNNRATYNEQFF. The CDR3 DNA reads as TGTGCCAGCAGCTTAAATAATCGGGCGACCTACAATGAGCAGTTCTTC. The chain couples TRBV11-3 to TRBJ2-1; unclear D gene. V dropped 2 bases and J dropped 2 bases, with 13 bases sitting between them. This CDR3 is built from 16 residues. Germline-derived CDR1 and CDR2 are SGHNT and YENEEA.

The chain has TRBV6-5 and TRBJ2-6; no clear D gene. CDR1 MNHEY and CDR2 SVGAGI come from the germline V gene. CDR3 size: 17 residues. Trimming removed 0 bases from V and 0 bases from J, with 9 bases in between. CDR3 loop: CASSYSGSHSGANVLTF. The CDR3 coding sequence is TGTGCCAGCAGTTACTCAGGCAGCCACTCTGGGGCCAACGTCCTGACTTTC.

V gene TRBV19 combines with J gene TRBJ2-2; 13 bases map to TRBD2. The V and J ends lost 3 bases and 6 bases, in that order; junction bases with no gene match: 7. The germline gives CDR1 LNHDA, CDR2 SQIVND (reference sequence). The CDR3 has 17 amino acids. The CDR3 sequence is CASSIPGLAGVSGELFF. The CDR3 DNA reads TGTGCCAGTAGTATCCCCGGACTAGCGGGAGTGTCCGGGGAGCTGTTTTTT.

This clonotype was recorded at least ten times. V and J are TRBV2 and TRBJ2-7; tentatively, D is TRBD2 (5 bases). The CDR3 covers 13 residues. V lost 3 bases, J lost 2 bases, and 8 bases lay in between. Germline V lookup: CDR1 SNHLY, CDR2 FYNNEI. The CDR3 nucleotides are TGTGCCAGCAGTGATTCCGGGGCCTACGAGCAGTACTTC. Translated, it gives CASSDSGAYEQYF. Together with reference TRBV2 and TRBJ2-7, the CDR3 gives the full variable domain: EPEVTQTPSHQVTQMGQEVILRCVPISNHLYFYWYRQILGQKVEFLVSFYNNEISEKSEIFDDQFSVERPDGSNFTLKIRSTKLEDSAMYFCASSDSGAYEQYFGPGTRLTVT.

The rearrangement uses TRBV19 and TRBJ1-5, with D unclear. The CDR3 covers 15 residues. Per germline, CDR1 LNHDA and CDR2 SQIVND (reference sequence). The germline V and J ends were trimmed by 3 bases and 0 bases, with 9 bases remaining between them. The CDR3 bases are TGTGCCAGTAGTATGTACTACTATAGCAATCAGCCCCAGCATTTT. Its translation is CASSMYYYSNQPQHF.